These T cell receptor beta chains were read from a single sample in a study of T cell repertoires in cytomegalovirus infection. TCRdb redid the calling of the reads with MiXCR, one entry per CDR3 protein. Among around 70,000 distinct CDR3 sequences listed, 3% to 4% were seen once. Sequenced input: PBMCs. Receptors originate from a human donor in good health (CMV status not recorded). Some clones in this sample may be carry-over from other donors' samples. Each CDR3 is given with its conserved first and last residue. D genes are given only for firm matches. Sizes are listed as once, few, many, or a class for an expanded clone.

d_call,clone_size,v_call,j_call,cdr3_aa,cdr3_nt
-,many,TRBV4-1,TRBJ1-2,CASSQDRVDGYTF,TGCGCCAGCAGCCAAGACAGGGTGGACGGCTACACCTTC
-,many,TRBV7-2,TRBJ2-7,CASSLVRVPSEQYF,TGTGCCAGCAGCTTAGTCCGGGTTCCATCCGAGCAGTACTTC
-,many,TRBV12-3/TRBV12-4,TRBJ2-5,CASSLTGPTGRETQYF,TGTGCCAGCAGCCTGACGGGTCCCACCGGTAGGGAGACCCAGTACTTC
-,many,TRBV5-4,TRBJ1-1,CASSLFTALNTEAFF,TGTGCCAGCAGCTTGTTCACAGCTTTGAACACTGAAGCTTTCTTT
TRBD1,many,TRBV7-9,TRBJ2-1,CASSPQGDTEQFF,TGTGCCAGCAGCCCACAGGGGGATACAGAGCAGTTCTTC
TRBD2,many,TRBV23-1,TRBJ2-1,CASLKGRGGIDEQFF,TGCGCCAGCCTTAAAGGACGGGGGGGGATCGATGAGCAGTTCTTC
-,many,TRBV7-9,TRBJ2-3,CASSPEGSLDTQYF,TGTGCCAGCAGCCCGGAGGGGTCTCTAGATACGCAGTATTTT
-,many,TRBV19,TRBJ2-1,CASSIPWGGNEQFF,TGTGCCAGTAGTATTCCTTGGGGAGGCAATGAGCAGTTCTTC
-,many,TRBV7-2,TRBJ1-5,CASSLGGGSQPQHF,TGTGCCAGCAGCTTAGGAGGGGGGAGTCAGCCCCAGCATTTT
-,many,TRBV7-2,TRBJ1-5,CASSLDGSGIQPQHF,TGTGCCAGCAGCTTAGATGGGTCAGGGATTCAGCCCCAGCATTTT
-,many,TRBV20-1,TRBJ2-6,CSARPSGANVLTF,TGCAGTGCCCGGCCGAGTGGGGCCAACGTCCTGACTTTC
-,few,TRBV5-1,TRBJ1-5,CASRSGLGNQPQHF,TGCGCCAGCAGGTCGGGGCTCGGGAATCAGCCCCAGCATTTT
-,many,TRBV18,TRBJ2-2,CASSRETGELFF,TGTGCCAGCTCACGAGAGACCGGGGAGCTGTTTTTT
TRBD2,many,TRBV28,TRBJ2-4,CASSFLAGGAKNIQYF,TGTGCCAGCAGTTTCCTAGCGGGAGGCGCCAAAAACATTCAGTACTTC
TRBD2,many,TRBV7-6,TRBJ2-3,CASSFPTQGLAGGDTQYF,TGTGCCAGCAGCTTCCCTACCCAAGGGCTAGCGGGGGGGGATACGCAGTATTTT